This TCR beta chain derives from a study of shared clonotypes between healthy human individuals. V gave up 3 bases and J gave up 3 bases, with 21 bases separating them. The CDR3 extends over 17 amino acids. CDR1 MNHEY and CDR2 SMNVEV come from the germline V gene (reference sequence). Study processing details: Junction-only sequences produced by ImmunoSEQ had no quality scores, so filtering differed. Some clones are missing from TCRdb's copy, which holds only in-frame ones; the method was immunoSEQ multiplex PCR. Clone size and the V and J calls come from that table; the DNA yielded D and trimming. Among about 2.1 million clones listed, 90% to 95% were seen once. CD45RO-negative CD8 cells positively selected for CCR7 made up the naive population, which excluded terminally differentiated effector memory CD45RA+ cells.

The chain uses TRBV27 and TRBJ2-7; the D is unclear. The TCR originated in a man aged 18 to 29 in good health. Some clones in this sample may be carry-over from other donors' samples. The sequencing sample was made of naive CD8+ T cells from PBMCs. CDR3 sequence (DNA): TGTGCCAGCAGTTTCAGGTCCGTATCCGGCAGCCTCTACGAGCAGTACTTC. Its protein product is CASSFRSVSGSLYEQYF.